The 3 T cell receptor beta chains listed next were all sequenced from one sample in a study of T cells in Graves' hyperthyroidism and ophthalmopathy (dated 2019 in TCRdb). Library prep was done by multiplex PCR. Sequencing used an Illumina HiSeq 2000. Amplification of TCR beta CDR3 regions was carried out from RNA transcripts. For the first round of RT-PCR on the TCR CDR3, the HTBI primer set was used together with the Qiagen OneStep RT-PCR kit. TCRdb trimmed public reads at Q25 via fastp, called clones via MiXCR and kept in-frame beta chains. For every CDR3 protein sequence, its rows merge into one entry that carries the most common genes and DNA. The sample records a few hundred thousand distinct CDR3 sequences, about a fifth of which are singletons. The ten largest clones represent approximately 4% of the sample. Sample: blood. These receptors came from a woman between 18 and 29 years old with Graves' hyperthyroidism.

This clonotype showed up many times. The chain combines TRBV4-1 with TRBJ1-1; unclear D gene. V was cut by 1 base and J by 4 bases, with 10 bases left in between. The CDR3 has 14 amino acids. The germline gives CDR1 MGHRA, CDR2 YSYEKL. CDR3 residues: CASSQGGVTTEAFF. The CDR3 region has the DNA TGCGCCAGCAGCCAAGGCGGGGTAACCACTGAAGCTTTCTTT.

This clonotype was detected many times. The chain employs TRBV29-1 and TRBJ1-1; weak D call: TRBD1 (5 bases). The CDR3 runs to 13 residues. Trimming left V 5 bases short and J 4 bases short, with 14 bases between. Germline V gene sequence: CDR1 SQVTM, CDR2 ANQGSEA. CDR3 in DNA: TGCAGCGTTAGACCTCTCAGGGTCACTGAAGCTTTCTTT. Amino acids: CSVRPLRVTEAFF.

This clonotype has at least ten counts. V gene TRBV5-1 combines with J gene TRBJ2-7; unclear D gene. The CDR3 length is 12 residues. Trimming took 0 bases from V and 5 from J, leaving 6 bases between them. Germline CDR1 and CDR2: SGHRS and YFSETQ. This CDR3 is CASSLAYDEQYF. The CDR3 nucleotides read TGCGCCAGCAGCTTGGCGTACGACGAGCAGTACTTC.